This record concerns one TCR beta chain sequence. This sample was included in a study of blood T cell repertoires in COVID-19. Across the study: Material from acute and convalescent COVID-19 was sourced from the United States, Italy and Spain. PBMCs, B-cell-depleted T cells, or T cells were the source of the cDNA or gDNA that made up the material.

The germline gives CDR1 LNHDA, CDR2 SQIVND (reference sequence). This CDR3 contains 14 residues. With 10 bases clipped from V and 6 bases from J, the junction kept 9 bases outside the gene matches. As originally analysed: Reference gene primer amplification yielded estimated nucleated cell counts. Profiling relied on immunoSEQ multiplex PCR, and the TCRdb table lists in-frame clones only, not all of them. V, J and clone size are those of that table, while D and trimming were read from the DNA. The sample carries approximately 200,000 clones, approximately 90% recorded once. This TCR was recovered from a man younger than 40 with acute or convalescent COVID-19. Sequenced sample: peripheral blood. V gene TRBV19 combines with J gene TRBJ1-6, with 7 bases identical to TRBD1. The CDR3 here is CATGPRGSNSPLHF. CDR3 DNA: TGTGCCACAGGGCCCAGGGGGAGTAATTCACCCCTCCACTTT.